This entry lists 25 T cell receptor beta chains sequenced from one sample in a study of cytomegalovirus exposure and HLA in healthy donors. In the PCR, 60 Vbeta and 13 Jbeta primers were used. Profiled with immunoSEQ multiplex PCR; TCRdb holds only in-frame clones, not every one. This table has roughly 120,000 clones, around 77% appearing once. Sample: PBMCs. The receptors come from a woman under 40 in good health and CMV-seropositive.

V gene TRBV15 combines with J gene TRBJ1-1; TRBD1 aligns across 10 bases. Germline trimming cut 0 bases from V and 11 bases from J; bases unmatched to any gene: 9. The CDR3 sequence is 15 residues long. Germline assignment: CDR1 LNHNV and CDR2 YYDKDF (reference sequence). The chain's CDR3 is CATSREGTGAPAAFF. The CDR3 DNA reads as TGTGCCACCAGCAGAGAAGGGACAGGGGCTCCAGCTGCTTTCTTT. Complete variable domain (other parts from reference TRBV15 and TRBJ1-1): DAMVIQNPRYQVTQFGKPVTLSCSQTLNHNVMYWYQQKSSQAPKLLFHYYDKDFNNEADTPDNFQSRRPNTSFCFLDIRSPGLGDTAMYLCATSREGTGAPAAFFGQGTRLTVV.

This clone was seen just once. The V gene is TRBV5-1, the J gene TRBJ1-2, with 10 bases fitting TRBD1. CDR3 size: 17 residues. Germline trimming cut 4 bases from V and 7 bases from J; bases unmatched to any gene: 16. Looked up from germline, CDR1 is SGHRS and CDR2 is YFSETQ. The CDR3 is CASSPSGTGVSFGGYTF. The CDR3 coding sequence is TGCGCCAGCAGCCCCTCCGGGACAGGGGTTTCTTTTGGTGGCTACACCTTC.

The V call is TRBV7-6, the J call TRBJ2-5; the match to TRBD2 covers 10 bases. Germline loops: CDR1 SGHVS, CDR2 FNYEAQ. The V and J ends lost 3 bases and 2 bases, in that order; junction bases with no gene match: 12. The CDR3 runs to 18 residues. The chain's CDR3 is CASSFPGYRTSGQETQYF. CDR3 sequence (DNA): TGTGCCAGCAGCTTTCCGGGGTACCGGACTAGCGGTCAAGAGACCCAGTACTTC.

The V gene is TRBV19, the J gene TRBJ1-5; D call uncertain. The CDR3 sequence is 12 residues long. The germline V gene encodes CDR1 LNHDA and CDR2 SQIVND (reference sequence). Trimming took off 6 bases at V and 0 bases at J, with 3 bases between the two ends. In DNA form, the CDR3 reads TGTGCCAGTAGCCATAGCAATCAGCCCCAGCATTTT. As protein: CASSHSNQPQHF. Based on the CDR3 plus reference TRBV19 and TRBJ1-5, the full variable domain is DGGITQSPKYLFRKEGQNVTLSCEQNLNHDAMYWYRQDPGQGLRLIYYSQIVNDFQKGDIAEGYSVSREKKESFPLTVTSAQKNPTAFYLCASSHSNQPQHFGDGTRLSIL.

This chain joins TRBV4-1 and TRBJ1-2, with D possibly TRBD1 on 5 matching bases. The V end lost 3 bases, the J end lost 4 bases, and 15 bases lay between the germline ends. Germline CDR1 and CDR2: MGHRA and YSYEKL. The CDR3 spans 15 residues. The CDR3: CASSHSDIGVYGYTF. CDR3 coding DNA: TGCGCCAGCAGCCATTCGGATATAGGGGTCTATGGCTACACCTTC.

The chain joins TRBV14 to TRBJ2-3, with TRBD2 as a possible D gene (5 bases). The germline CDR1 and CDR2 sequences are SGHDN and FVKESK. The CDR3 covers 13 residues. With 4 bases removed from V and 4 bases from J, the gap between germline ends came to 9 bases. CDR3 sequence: CASSPSGADTQYF. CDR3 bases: TGTGCCAGCAGCCCCTCCGGGGCAGATACGCAGTATTTT.

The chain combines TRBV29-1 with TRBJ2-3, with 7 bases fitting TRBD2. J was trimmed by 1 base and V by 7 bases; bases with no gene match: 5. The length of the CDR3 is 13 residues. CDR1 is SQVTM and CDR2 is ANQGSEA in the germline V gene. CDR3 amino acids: CSGGRDGTDTQYF. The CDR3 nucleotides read TGCAGCGGAGGGAGGGACGGCACAGATACGCAGTATTTT.

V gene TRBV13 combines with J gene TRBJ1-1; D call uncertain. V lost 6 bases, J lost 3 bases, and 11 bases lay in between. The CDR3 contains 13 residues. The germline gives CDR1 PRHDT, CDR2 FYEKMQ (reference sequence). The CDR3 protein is CASRRGTYTEAFF. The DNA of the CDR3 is TGTGCCAGCAGACGAGGAACGTACACTGAAGCTTTCTTT.

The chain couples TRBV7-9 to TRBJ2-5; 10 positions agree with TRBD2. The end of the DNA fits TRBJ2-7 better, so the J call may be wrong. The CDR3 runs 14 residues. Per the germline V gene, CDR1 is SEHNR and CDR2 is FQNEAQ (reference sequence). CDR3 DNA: TGTGCCAGCAGCTCCTTAGCGGGAGGCTACGAGCAGTACTTC. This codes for CASSSLAGGYEQYF.

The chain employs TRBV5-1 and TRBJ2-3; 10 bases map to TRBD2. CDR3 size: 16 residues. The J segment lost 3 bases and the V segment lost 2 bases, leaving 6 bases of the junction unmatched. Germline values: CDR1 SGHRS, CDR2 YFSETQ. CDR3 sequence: CASSFSLAGATDTQYF. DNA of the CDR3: TGCGCCAGCAGCTTTAGTCTAGCGGGAGCAACAGATACGCAGTATTTT.

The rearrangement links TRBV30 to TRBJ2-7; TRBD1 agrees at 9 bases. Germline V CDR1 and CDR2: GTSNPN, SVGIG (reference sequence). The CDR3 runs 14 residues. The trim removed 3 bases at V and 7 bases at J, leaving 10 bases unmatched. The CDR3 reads CAWRTKTGGREQYF. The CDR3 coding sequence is TGTGCCTGGAGGACAAAAACAGGGGGCAGAGAGCAGTACTTC.

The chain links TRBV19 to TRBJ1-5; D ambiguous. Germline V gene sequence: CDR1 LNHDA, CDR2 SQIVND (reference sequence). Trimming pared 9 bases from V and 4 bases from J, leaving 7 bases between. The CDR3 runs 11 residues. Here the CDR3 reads CASGTNQPQHF. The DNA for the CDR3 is TGTGCCAGCGGTACGAATCAGCCCCAGCATTTT.

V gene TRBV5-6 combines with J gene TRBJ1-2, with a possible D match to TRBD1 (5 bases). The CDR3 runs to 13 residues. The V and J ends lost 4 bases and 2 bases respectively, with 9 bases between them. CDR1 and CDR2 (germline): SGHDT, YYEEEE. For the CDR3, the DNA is TGTGCCAGCAGCCCACAGGAAAACTATGGCTACACCTTC. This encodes CASSPQENYGYTF. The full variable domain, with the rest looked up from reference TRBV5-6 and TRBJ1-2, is DAGVTQSPTHLIKTRGQQVTLRCSPKSGHDTVSWYQQALGQGPQFIFQYYEEEERQRGNFPDRFSGHQFPNYSSELNVNALLLGDSALYLCASSPQENYGYTFGSGTRLTVV.

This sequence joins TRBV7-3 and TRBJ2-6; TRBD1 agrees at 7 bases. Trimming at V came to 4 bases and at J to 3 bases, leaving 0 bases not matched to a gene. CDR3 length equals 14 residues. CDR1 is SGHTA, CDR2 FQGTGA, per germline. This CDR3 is CASSYRGGANVLTF. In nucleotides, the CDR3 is TGTGCCAGCAGCTACAGGGGTGGGGCCAACGTCCTGACTTTC. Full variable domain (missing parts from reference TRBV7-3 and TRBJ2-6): GAGVSQTPSNKVTEKGKYVELRCDPISGHTALYWYRQSLGQGPEFLIYFQGTGAADDSGLPNDRFFAVRPEGSVSTLKIQRTERGDSAVYLCASSYRGGANVLTFGAGSRLTVL.

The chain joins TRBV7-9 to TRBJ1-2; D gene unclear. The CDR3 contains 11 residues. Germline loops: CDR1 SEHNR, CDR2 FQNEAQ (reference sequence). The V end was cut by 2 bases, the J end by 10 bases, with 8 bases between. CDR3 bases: TGTGCCAGCAGCTTAACGATAGACTACACCTTC. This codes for CASSLTIDYTF.

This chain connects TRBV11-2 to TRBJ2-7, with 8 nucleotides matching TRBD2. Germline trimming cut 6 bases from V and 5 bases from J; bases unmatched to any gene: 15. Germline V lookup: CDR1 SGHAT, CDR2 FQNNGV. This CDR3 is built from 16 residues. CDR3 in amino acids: CASRPGGGLVRDEQYF. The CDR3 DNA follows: TGTGCCAGCAGACCGGGGGGGGGACTAGTTCGGGACGAGCAGTACTTC.

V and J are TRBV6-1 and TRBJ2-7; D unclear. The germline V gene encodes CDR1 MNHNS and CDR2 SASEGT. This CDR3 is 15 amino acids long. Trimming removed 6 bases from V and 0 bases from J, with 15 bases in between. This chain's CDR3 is CASRPGIASSYEQYF. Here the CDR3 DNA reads TGTGCCAGCAGACCCGGAATAGCCAGCTCCTACGAGCAGTACTTC.

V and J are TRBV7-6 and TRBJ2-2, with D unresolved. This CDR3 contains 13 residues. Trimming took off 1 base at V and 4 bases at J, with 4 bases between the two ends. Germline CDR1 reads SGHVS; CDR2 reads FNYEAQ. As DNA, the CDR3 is TGTGCCAGCAGCTTAGGGGCCACCGGGGAGCTGTTTTTT. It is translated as CASSLGATGELFF.

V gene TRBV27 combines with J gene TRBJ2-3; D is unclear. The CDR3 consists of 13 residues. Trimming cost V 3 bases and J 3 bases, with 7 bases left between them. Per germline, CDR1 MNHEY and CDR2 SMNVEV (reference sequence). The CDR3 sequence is CASSLAGTDTQYF. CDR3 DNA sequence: TGTGCCAGCAGTTTGGCCGGGACAGATACGCAGTATTTT.

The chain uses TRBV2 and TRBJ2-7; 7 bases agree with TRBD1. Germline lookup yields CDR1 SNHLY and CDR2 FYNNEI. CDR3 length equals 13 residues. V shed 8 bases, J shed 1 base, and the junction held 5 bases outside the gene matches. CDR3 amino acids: CASPRTGSYEQYF. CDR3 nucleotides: TGTGCCAGCCCTAGGACAGGTTCCTACGAGCAGTACTTC.

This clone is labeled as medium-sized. CDR3 in amino acids: CASTRGSGRGAYNEQFF. CDR3 sequence (DNA): TGTGCCAGCACCCGAGGGAGCGGGAGAGGGGCCTACAATGAGCAGTTCTTC. The gene calls are TRBV2 and TRBJ2-1, with TRBD2 identical over 8 bases. The CDR3 spans 17 residues. The V and J ends lost 7 bases and 2 bases, in that order; junction bases with no gene match: 13. Germline V gene sequence: CDR1 SNHLY, CDR2 FYNNEI.

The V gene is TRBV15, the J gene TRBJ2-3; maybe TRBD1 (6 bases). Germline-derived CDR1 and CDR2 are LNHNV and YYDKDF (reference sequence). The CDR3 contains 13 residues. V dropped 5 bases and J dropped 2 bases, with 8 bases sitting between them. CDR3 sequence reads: CATSGGPTDTQYF. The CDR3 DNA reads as TGTGCCACCAGCGGGGGCCCCACAGATACGCAGTATTTT.

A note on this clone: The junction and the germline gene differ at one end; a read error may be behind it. CDR3 residues: CASGQDRREGLGYEQYF. Written as DNA, the CDR3 is TGTGCCAGCGGCCAAGATCGCAGGGAGGGCCTCGGGTACGAGCAGTACTTC. The chain combines TRBV4-2 with TRBJ2-7; 7 bases align to TRBD2. The CDR3 totals 17 residues. The germline CDR1 and CDR2 sequences are LGHNA and YNFKEQ.

CDR3 in amino acids: CASSLVGADEQFF. The DNA for the CDR3 is TGTGCCAGCAGCTTAGTGGGGGCCGATGAGCAGTTCTTC. This rearrangement joins TRBV11-3 to TRBJ2-1; tentative D call: TRBD1 (6 bases). CDR3 length: 13 residues. Trimming pared 1 base from V and 8 bases from J, leaving 9 bases between. Per the germline V gene, CDR1 is SGHNT and CDR2 is YENEEA.

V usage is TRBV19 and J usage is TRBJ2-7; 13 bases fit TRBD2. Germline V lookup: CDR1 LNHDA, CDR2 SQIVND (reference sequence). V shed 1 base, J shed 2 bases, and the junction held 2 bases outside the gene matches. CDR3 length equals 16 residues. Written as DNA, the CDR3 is TGTGCCAGTAGTATAGGACTAGCGGGAGGTCCCTACGAGCAGTACTTC. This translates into CASSIGLAGGPYEQYF.